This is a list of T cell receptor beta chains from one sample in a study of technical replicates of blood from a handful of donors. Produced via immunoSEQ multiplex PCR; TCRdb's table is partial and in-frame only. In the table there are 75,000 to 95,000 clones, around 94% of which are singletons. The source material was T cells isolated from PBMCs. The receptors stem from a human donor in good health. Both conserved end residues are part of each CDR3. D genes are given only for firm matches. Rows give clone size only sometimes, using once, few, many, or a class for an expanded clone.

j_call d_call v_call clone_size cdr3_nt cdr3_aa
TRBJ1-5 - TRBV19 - TGTGCCAGTAGTAAGAGGAGACAGCCCCAGCATTTT CASSKRRQPQHF
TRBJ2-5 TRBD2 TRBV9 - TGTGCCAGCAGCGTAGTTAGCGGGCCCCAAGAGACCCAGTACTTC CASSVVSGPQETQYF
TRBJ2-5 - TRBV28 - TGTGCCAGCAGTTTAGTAACCGGGATGGCCTCGGAAGAGACCCAGTACTTC CASSLVTGMASEETQYF
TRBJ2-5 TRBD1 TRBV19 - TGTGCCAGTATTTTTAGGGACAGGGAAGAGACCCAGTACTTC CASIFRDREETQYF
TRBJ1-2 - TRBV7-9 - TGTGCCAGCAGCTTGGCCGACAGATATGGCTACACCTTC CASSLADRYGYTF
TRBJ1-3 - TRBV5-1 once TGCGCCAGCAGCCTACAGAGAGCCTACTCTGGAAACACCATATATTTT CASSLQRAYSGNTIYF
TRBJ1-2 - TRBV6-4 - TGTGCCAGCAGTGACTCGGGCACGAGCTACACCTTC CASSDSGTSYTF
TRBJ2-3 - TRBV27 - TGTGCCAGCAGTTCGGGAGATACGCAGTATTTT CASSSGDTQYF
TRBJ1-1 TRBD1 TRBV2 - TGTGCCAGCAGGGACAGGGGCCTCCCGGACACTGAAGCTTTCTTT CASRDRGLPDTEAFF
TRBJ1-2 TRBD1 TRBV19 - TGTGCCAGTAGTACGCCCGGGACAGGGGCGGCGGGTGGCTACACCTTC CASSTPGTGAAGGYTF
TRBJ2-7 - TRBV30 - TGTGCCTGGAGTTACTACTCCTACGAGCAGTACTTC CAWSYYSYEQYF
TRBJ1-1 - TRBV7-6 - TGTGCCTCCAGGGGTCCGAACACTGAAGCTTTCTTT CASRGPNTEAFF
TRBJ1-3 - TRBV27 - TGTGCCAGCAGTTCCCACGGGGGAAACACCATATATTTT CASSSHGGNTIYF
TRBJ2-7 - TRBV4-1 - TGCGCCAGCAGCCGGGACTCGAACTACTACGAGCAGTACTTC CASSRDSNYYEQYF
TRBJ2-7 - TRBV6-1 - TGTGCCAGCAATAGACGAGGAACCTCCTACGAGCAGTACTTC CASNRRGTSYEQYF
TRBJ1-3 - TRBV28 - TGTGCCAGCAGTTTATTCGGGAACACCATATATTTT CASSLFGNTIYF
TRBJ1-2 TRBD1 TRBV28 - TGTGCCATTACTGGACAGGGAGGCTACACCTTC CAITGQGGYTF
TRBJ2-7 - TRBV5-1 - TGCGCCAGCAGCCCCTACGCCCCCCGAGAGCAGTACTTC CASSPYAPREQYF
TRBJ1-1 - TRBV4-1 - TGCGCCAGCAGCCAAGCCTTTGGGGGGTTGGGCAGGAACACTGAAGCTTTCTTT CASSQAFGGLGRNTEAFF
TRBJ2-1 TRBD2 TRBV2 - TGTGCCAGCAGTGCCCGGGGGGATTTCAATGAGCAGTTCTTC CASSARGDFNEQFF
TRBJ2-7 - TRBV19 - TGTGCCAGTAGTATAGGACTAGTTGGGTACGAGCAGTACTTC CASSIGLVGYEQYF
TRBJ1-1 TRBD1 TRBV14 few TGTGCCAGCAGCCAAGTTGACAGGGAGCACACTGAAGCTTTCTTT CASSQVDREHTEAFF
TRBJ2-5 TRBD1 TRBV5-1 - TGCGCCAGCAGCACCCAGACAGGGGGCTTAGAGACCCAGTACTTC CASSTQTGGLETQYF
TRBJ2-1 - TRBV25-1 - TGTGCCAGCAGTGGGGGAAAGGGGAATATCAATGAGCAGTTCTTC CASSGGKGNINEQFF
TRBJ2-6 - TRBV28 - TGTGCCAGCAGTTTAATCGGCAGCGCCGGGGCCAACGTCCTGACTTTC CASSLIGSAGANVLTF
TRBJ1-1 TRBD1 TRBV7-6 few TGTGCCAGTCGGGCCGGGACAGCGAACACTGAAGCTTTCTTT CASRAGTANTEAFF
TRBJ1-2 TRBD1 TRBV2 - TGTGCCAGCAGGCGGACAGGGGGGGACTATGGCTACACCTTC CASRRTGGDYGYTF
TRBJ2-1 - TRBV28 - TGTGCCAGCAGTTTAGGTAGTCTTAACGATGAGCAGTTCTTC CASSLGSLNDEQFF
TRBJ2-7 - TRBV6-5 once TGTGCCAGCAGTTTGCTTTTGGGGCTCGAGCAGTACTTC CASSLLLGLEQYF
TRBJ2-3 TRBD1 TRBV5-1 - TGCGCCAGCAGCGGGGGACAGGGTTCGAAAATCACAGATACGCAGTATTTT CASSGGQGSKITDTQYF
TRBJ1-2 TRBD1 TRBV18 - TGTGCCAGCTCACCCCCGGGACAGAACACCTTC CASSPPGQNTF
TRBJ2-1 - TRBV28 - TGTGCCAGCACCCTACCGCGGGGCAATGAGCAGTTCTTC CASTLPRGNEQFF
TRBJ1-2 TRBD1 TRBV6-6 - TGTGCCAGCAATACCGACAGGGGGTCGTTTGATGGCTACACCTTC CASNTDRGSFDGYTF
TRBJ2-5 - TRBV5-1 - TGCGCCAGCAGCTTGGTGCTAGGTCAAGAGACCCAGTACTTC CASSLVLGQETQYF
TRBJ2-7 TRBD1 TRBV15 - TGTGCCACCAGCAGGGCAAGACTCGACAGGGGGCGAAACGAGCAGTACTTC CATSRARLDRGRNEQYF
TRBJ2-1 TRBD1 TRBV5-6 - TGTGCCAGCAGCTTTCGACAGGGGGCTTACAATGAGCAGTTCTTC CASSFRQGAYNEQFF
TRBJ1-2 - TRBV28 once TGTGCCAGCAGTTTCCCCCCAGGGGTGGCCTATGGCTACACCTTC CASSFPPGVAYGYTF
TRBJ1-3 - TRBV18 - TGTGCCAGCTCACCAGGGACTCGGGGCTCTGGAAACACCATATATTTT CASSPGTRGSGNTIYF
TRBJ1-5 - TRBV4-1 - TGCGCCAGCAGCCAAGATCGGTATAGCAATCAGCCCCAGCATTTT CASSQDRYSNQPQHF
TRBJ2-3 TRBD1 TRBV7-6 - TGTGCCAGCAGCTTGATCGGGACAGCTACTCCAGATACGCAGTATTTT CASSLIGTATPDTQYF
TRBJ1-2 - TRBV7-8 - TGTGCCAGCAGCACGAGGACAGATTTTAACTATGGCTACACCTTC CASSTRTDFNYGYTF
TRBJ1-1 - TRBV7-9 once TGTGCCAGCAGCTCACAGGGGAACACTGAAGCTTTCTTT CASSSQGNTEAFF